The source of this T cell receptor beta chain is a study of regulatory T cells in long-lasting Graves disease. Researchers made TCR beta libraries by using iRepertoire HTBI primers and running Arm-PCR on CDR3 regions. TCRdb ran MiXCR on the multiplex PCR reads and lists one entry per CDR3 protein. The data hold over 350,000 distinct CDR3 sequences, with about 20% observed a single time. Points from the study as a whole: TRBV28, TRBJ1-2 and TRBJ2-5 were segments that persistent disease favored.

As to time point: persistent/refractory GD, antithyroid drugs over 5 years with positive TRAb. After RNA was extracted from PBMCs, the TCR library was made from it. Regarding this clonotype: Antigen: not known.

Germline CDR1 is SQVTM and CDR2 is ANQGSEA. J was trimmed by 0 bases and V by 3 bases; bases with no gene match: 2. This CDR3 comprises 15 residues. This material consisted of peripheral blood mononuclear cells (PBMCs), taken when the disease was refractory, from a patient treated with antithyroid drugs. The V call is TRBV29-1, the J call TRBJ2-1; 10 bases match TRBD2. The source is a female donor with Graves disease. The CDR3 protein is CSVEASGGSYNEQFF. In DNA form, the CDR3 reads TGCAGCGTTGAGGCTAGCGGGGGCTCCTACAATGAGCAGTTCTTC.